These 29 T cell receptor beta chains were sequenced from one sample in a study of shared clonotypes between healthy human individuals. The naive CD8 population came from CD45RO-negative cells selected for CCR7, without terminally differentiated effector memory CD45RA+ cells. Clones were read by immunoSEQ multiplex PCR, and TCRdb kept only the in-frame ones, dropping some. The data hold 1.5 million to 2.5 million clones, with approximately 95% observed a single time. Source material: naive CD8+ T cells sorted from blood. The receptors were sampled from a young man in good health.

This clone was seen a few times. This chain links TRBV19 with TRBJ1-3; 7 bases are a match to TRBD1. Trimming cost V 5 bases and J 1 base; bases outside gene matches: 11. Germline CDR1 reads LNHDA; CDR2 reads SQIVND (reference sequence). The CDR3 is made up of 17 amino acids. Here the CDR3 DNA reads TGTGCCAGTAGTCCAACGGACAGGTTCTCTTCTGGAAACACCATATATTTT. Translated: CASSPTDRFSSGNTIYF.

The chain carries TRBV13 and TRBJ1-3, with 7 bases lining up with TRBD1. The CDR3 loop spans 17 amino acids. V dropped 2 bases and J dropped 4; count of bases not matched to a gene: 11. The germline V gene has CDR1 PRHDT and CDR2 FYEKMQ (reference sequence). The chain's CDR3 is CASSLPPETGLGNTIYF. The CDR3 nucleotides read TGTGCCAGCAGCTTACCCCCCGAGACAGGGTTGGGAAACACCATATATTTT. The whole variable domain, remainder taken from reference TRBV13 and TRBJ1-3, is AAGVIQSPRHLIKEKRETATLKCYPIPRHDTVYWYQQGPGQDPQFLISFYEKMQSDKGSIPDRFSAQQFSDYHSELNMSSLELGDSALYFCASSLPPETGLGNTIYFGEGSWLTVV.

The rearrangement uses TRBV30 and TRBJ2-3, with 7 bases matching TRBD1. Germline CDR1 and CDR2: GTSNPN and SVGIG (reference sequence). Trimming at V came to 1 base and at J to 4 bases, leaving 5 bases not matched to a gene. The CDR3 has 14 residues. The CDR3 DNA reads TGTGCCTGGAGTGCCGGGACAGTTGCAGATACGCAGTATTTT. It is translated as CAWSAGTVADTQYF. The variable domain in full, completed from reference TRBV30 and TRBJ2-3, reads SQTIHQWPATLVQPVGSPLSLECTVEGTSNPNLYWYRQAAGRGLQLLFYSVGIGQISSEVPQNLSASRPQDRQFILSSKKLLLSDSGFYLCAWSAGTVADTQYFGPGTRLTVL.

The chain recombines TRBV28 with TRBJ2-2, with TRBD2 as a possible D gene (6 bases). The germline V and J ends were trimmed by 2 bases and 6 bases, with 10 bases remaining between them. CDR1 and CDR2 from the germline V gene are MDHEN and SYDVKM. This CDR3 region has 14 residues. The CDR3 reads CASSLAGSPGELFF. The CDR3 DNA follows: TGTGCCAGCAGTTTAGCGGGGTCCCCCGGGGAGCTGTTTTTT.

This clone has a single count. The chain has TRBV5-6 and TRBJ2-5, with D tentatively TRBD1 (8 bases). The CDR3 totals 15 residues. In germline, CDR1 is SGHDT, CDR2 YYEEEE. Trimming removed 2 bases from V and 4 bases from J, with 15 bases in between. Written as DNA, the CDR3 is TGTGCCAGCAGCTTACAGGGGGGAGGGCTAGAGACCCAGTACTTC. Translated: CASSLQGGGLETQYF.

The chain has TRBV27 and TRBJ1-1, with 8 nucleotides matching TRBD1. J lost 1 base, V lost 1 base, and 2 bases had no gene match. The germline CDR1 and CDR2 sequences are MNHEY and SMNVEV (reference sequence). There are 15 residues in the CDR3. The CDR3 nucleotides are TGTGCCAGCAGTTTATTCGGGACAGGGAACACTGAAGCTTTCTTT. It specifies CASSLFGTGNTEAFF.

The J gene is TRBJ2-7, the V gene TRBV27; tentatively, D is TRBD2 (5 bases). Deletions cut 8 bases from V and 2 bases from J, with 10 bases between. CDR3 length: 12 amino acids. CDR1 is MNHEY, CDR2 SMNVEV, per germline (reference sequence). CDR3 coding DNA: TGTGCCAGCCGCGCCGGGGCCTACGAGCAGTACTTC. This sequence encodes CASRAGAYEQYF.

Concerning this clone itself: Other DNA sequences in the same sample also yield this CDR3. The rearrangement links TRBV4-1 to TRBJ2-7, with TRBD2 as a possible D gene (5 bases). Germline V gene sequence: CDR1 MGHRA, CDR2 YSYEKL. The V end lost 0 bases, the J end lost 0 bases, and 12 bases lay between the germline ends. CDR3 size: 16 residues. The CDR3 loop is CASSQDEGESSYEQYF. CDR3 sequence (DNA): TGCGCCAGCAGCCAAGATGAGGGTGAGAGCTCCTACGAGCAGTACTTC.

The chain has TRBV5-6 and TRBJ2-7; possibly TRBD1 for D (6 bases). The CDR3 is made up of 14 amino acids. Germline CDR1 and CDR2: SGHDT and YYEEEE. Trimming took 6 bases from V and 3 from J, leaving 16 bases between them. CDR3 sequence: CASIPNTGLYEQYF. The CDR3 DNA reads as TGTGCCAGCATCCCTAATACAGGGCTCTACGAGCAGTACTTC.

Worth noting for this clone: The same CDR3 is also encoded by other DNA sequences in this sample. This chain uses TRBV19 with TRBJ2-1; 10 bases fit TRBD2. Germline V CDR1 and CDR2: LNHDA, SQIVND (reference sequence). The V and J ends lost 3 bases and 4 bases, in that order; junction bases with no gene match: 3. The CDR3 spans 15 residues. The CDR3 region is CASSILLAGYNEQFF. The CDR3 region has the DNA TGTGCCAGTAGTATCTTACTAGCGGGATACAATGAGCAGTTCTTC.

The chain recombines TRBV28 with TRBJ1-2; D uncertain. CDR3 length: 11 amino acids. Per germline, CDR1 MDHEN and CDR2 SYDVKM. Trimming stripped 4 bases from V and 8 bases from J, with 8 bases between. The CDR3 DNA sequence: TGTGCCAGCAGTTCCCTGGAGGGCTACACCTTC. This encodes CASSSLEGYTF.

The chain combines TRBV5-6 with TRBJ2-5; D is ambiguous. The CDR3 is made up of 15 amino acids. Trimming left V 0 bases short and J 1 base short, with 10 bases between. The V gene's germline CDR1 is SGHDT and CDR2 YYEEEE. The CDR3 reads CASSLGGSFQETQYF. The CDR3 bases are TGTGCCAGCAGCTTGGGTGGCAGCTTCCAAGAGACCCAGTACTTC.

J is TRBJ1-5 and V is TRBV5-1; 9 nucleotides align to TRBD1. The CDR3 length is 16 residues. CDR1 is SGHRS, CDR2 YFSETQ, per germline. V shed 4 bases and J 7 bases; nucleotides not matched to a gene: 12. The CDR3 is CASSLSTGGADQPQHF. The CDR3 region has the DNA TGCGCCAGCAGCCTCTCAACAGGGGGCGCGGACCAGCCCCAGCATTTT.

V is TRBV2 and J is TRBJ2-1; TRBD2 matches 11 bases. V shed 4 bases, J shed 4 bases, and the junction held 0 bases outside the gene matches. Germline V gene data show CDR1 as SNHLY and CDR2 as FYNNEI. This CDR3 contains 14 residues. This CDR3 reads CASSASGGYNEQFF. As DNA, the CDR3 is TGTGCCAGCAGTGCTAGCGGGGGGTACAATGAGCAGTTCTTC. Full variable domain (outside the CDR3, taken from reference TRBV2 and TRBJ2-1): EPEVTQTPSHQVTQMGQEVILRCVPISNHLYFYWYRQILGQKVEFLVSFYNNEISEKSEIFDDQFSVERPDGSNFTLKIRSTKLEDSAMYFCASSASGGYNEQFFGPGTRLTVL.

The chain has TRBV15 and TRBJ1-6; tentative D call: TRBD1 (6 bases). Germline loops: CDR1 LNHNV, CDR2 YYDKDF (reference sequence). With 5 bases removed from V and 7 bases from J, the gap between germline ends came to 15 bases. The length of the CDR3 is 15 residues. This CDR3 is CATSGGGLTNSPLHF. Here the CDR3 DNA reads TGTGCCACCAGCGGAGGGGGTCTGACGAATTCACCCCTCCACTTT.

This CDR3 is CAWRQNQETQYF. DNA of the CDR3: TGTGCCTGGAGGCAGAACCAAGAGACCCAGTACTTC. The V call is TRBV30, the J call TRBJ2-5; D ambiguous. V lost 3 bases to trimming and J lost 0 bases, with 5 bases between them. Germline CDR1 reads GTSNPN; CDR2 reads SVGIG (reference sequence). The CDR3 runs to 12 residues.

The CDR3 region has the DNA TGTGCCAGCAGCCCCCCGTCTAAAGGGGTAGCCAATGAGCAGTTCTTC. Translation gives CASSPPSKGVANEQFF. The chain is built from TRBV7-9 and TRBJ2-1; a weak D match, TRBD1 (5 bases). Germline lookup yields CDR1 SEHNR and CDR2 FQNEAQ (reference sequence). The CDR3 contains 16 residues. V was trimmed by 5 bases and J by 6 bases, leaving 20 bases between them.

Note on this clone: Other DNA variants within this sample encode the same CDR3. The rearrangement joins TRBV5-1 to TRBJ2-1; 7 bases line up with TRBD1. V was pared by 0 bases and J by 4 bases, with 4 bases of the junction left unmatched. The CDR3 spans 15 residues. Germline V gene lookup returns CDR1 SGHRS and CDR2 YFSETQ. The CDR3 bases are TGCGCCAGCAGCTTGGACAGGGGCCTGTACAATGAGCAGTTCTTC. This translates into CASSLDRGLYNEQFF.

V usage is TRBV11-2 and J usage is TRBJ2-3; 9 nucleotides align to TRBD1. Germline loops: CDR1 SGHAT, CDR2 FQNNGV. The CDR3 length is 18 residues. V gave up 3 bases and J gave up 2 bases; unmatched junction bases: 12. CDR3 sequence reads: CASSFPVDRGKNTDTQYF. The DNA for the CDR3 is TGTGCCAGCAGCTTCCCAGTCGACAGGGGGAAAAACACAGATACGCAGTATTTT.

V gene TRBV9 combines with J gene TRBJ2-7; TRBD2 agrees at 9 bases. V was clipped by 3 bases and J by 3 bases; unmatched bases: 4. CDR1 and CDR2 from the germline V gene are SGDLS and YYNGEE. The CDR3 is 14 amino acids. CDR3 loop: CASSASGDFYEQYF. The CDR3 nucleotides are TGTGCCAGCAGCGCTAGCGGGGACTTCTACGAGCAGTACTTC.

The J gene is TRBJ2-2, the V gene TRBV19; D is perhaps TRBD2 (8 bases). Germline V gene lookup returns CDR1 LNHDA and CDR2 SQIVND (reference sequence). This CDR3 spans 17 amino acids. V lost 5 bases and J 1 base, leaving 17 bases between the germline ends. The CDR3 DNA sequence: TGTGCCAGTAGTCCGACGGGAGGGGGCTGGAACACCGGGGAGCTGTTTTTT. Translating gives CASSPTGGGWNTGELFF.

This chain uses TRBV27 with TRBJ2-3, with D possibly being TRBD2 (7 bases). The germline CDR1 and CDR2 sequences are MNHEY and SMNVEV (reference sequence). The CDR3 loop spans 15 amino acids. V lost 6 bases and J 5 bases, leaving 18 bases between the germline ends. The CDR3 reads CASSPEGGGRDTQYF. In DNA, the CDR3 is TGTGCCAGCAGCCCCGAGGGGGGAGGGAGAGATACGCAGTATTTT.

The genes are TRBV15 and TRBJ1-1; 7 bases are a match to TRBD1. Germline-derived CDR1 and CDR2 are LNHNV and YYDKDF (reference sequence). Trimming took 8 bases from V and 1 from J; bases not matched to a gene: 10. CDR3 length equals 15 residues. CDR3 sequence (DNA): TGTGCCACCGCACAGGGGCCAAACTCGAACACTGAAGCTTTCTTT. This sequence encodes CATAQGPNSNTEAFF.

The chain recombines TRBV5-1 with TRBJ2-7; 8 bases are shared with TRBD1. The germline CDR1 and CDR2 sequences are SGHRS and YFSETQ. J was trimmed by 5 bases and V by 4 bases; bases with no gene match: 11. CDR3 size: 15 residues. CDR3 sequence reads: CASSPLQGAVDEQYF. CDR3 DNA: TGCGCCAGCAGCCCTTTGCAGGGGGCGGTCGACGAGCAGTACTTC.

The chain joins TRBV27 to TRBJ1-2; D may be TRBD1 (5 bases). The CDR3 runs to 14 residues. V lost 7 bases to trimming and J lost 1 base, with 13 bases between them. CDR1 is MNHEY and CDR2 is SMNVEV in the germline V gene (reference sequence). CDR3 DNA sequence: TGTGCCAGCAACCCCGGAGACAGTAACTATGGCTACACCTTC. This translates into CASNPGDSNYGYTF.

In the case of this clone: Other nucleotide sequences in the sample specify the same CDR3. The V call is TRBV4-1, the J call TRBJ1-2, with a possible D match to TRBD1 (6 bases). The CDR3 totals 12 residues. Trimming removed 1 base at V and 8 bases at J, with 8 bases between. Germline V gene lookup returns CDR1 MGHRA and CDR2 YSYEKL. CDR3 DNA sequence: TGCGCCAGCAGCCAAGGGGGGCAGGGCTACACCTTC. Its protein is CASSQGGQGYTF.

This chain joins TRBV13 and TRBJ2-4; perhaps TRBD1 as D (5 bases). The CDR3 consists of 15 residues. Germline V gene lookup returns CDR1 PRHDT and CDR2 FYEKMQ (reference sequence). The V and J ends lost 4 bases and 5 bases respectively, with 15 bases between them. The CDR3 nucleotides are TGTGCCAGCAGCTCCCGAAAACAGGACGAAAACATTCAGTACTTC. Translating it yields CASSSRKQDENIQYF. Using reference TRBV13 and TRBJ2-4 for the parts outside the CDR3, the full variable domain is AAGVIQSPRHLIKEKRETATLKCYPIPRHDTVYWYQQGPGQDPQFLISFYEKMQSDKGSIPDRFSAQQFSDYHSELNMSSLELGDSALYFCASSSRKQDENIQYFGAGTRLSVL.

A single count supports this clone. The chain recombines TRBV27 with TRBJ2-2; D possibly corresponds to TRBD1 (5 bases). Germline V gene sequence: CDR1 MNHEY, CDR2 SMNVEV (reference sequence). The CDR3 totals 15 residues. Trimming cost V 2 bases and J 2 bases, with 9 bases left between them. CDR3 nucleotide sequence: TGTGCCAGCAGTTTACAACAGGTTAACACCGGGGAGCTGTTTTTT. Translation: CASSLQQVNTGELFF.

The chain has TRBV6-1 and TRBJ1-3; the D is unclear. With 11 bases removed from V and 7 bases from J, the gap between germline ends came to 18 bases. The CDR3 sequence is 13 residues long. Germline CDR1 reads MNHNS; CDR2 reads SASEGT. The CDR3 here is CALRLRPENTIYF. CDR3 coding DNA: TGTGCCCTCAGGTTACGGCCTGAGAACACCATATATTTT.